Shown below are 7 T cell receptor beta chains from a single sample sequenced in a study of T cell repertoires in cytomegalovirus infection. TCRdb called the reads again in MiXCR, with one record for every CDR3 protein. This table has about 180,000 distinct CDR3 sequences, roughly 22% appearing once. These receptors' targets are unknown. The source was CD8+ T cells from cultured PBMCs, collected from culture after CMV antigen stimulation. Every receptor here comes from a human donor in good health (CMV status not recorded). Some clones in this sample may be carry-over from other donors' samples.

The chain couples TRBV9 to TRBJ2-3; 7 bases agree with TRBD2. The CDR3 runs to 17 residues. Germline V gene data show CDR1 as SGDLS and CDR2 as YYNGEE. J gave up 0 bases and V 4 bases, and 11 bases lay outside the gene matches. The CDR3 DNA reads as TGTGCCAGCAGCCCCCAGGGAGGGGATCCTAGCACAGATACGCAGTATTTT. It is translated as CASSPQGGDPSTDTQYF.

Only a few counts were recorded for this clonotype. One end of the junction fails to match germline, which may point to a read error. V and J are TRBV4-1 and TRBJ1-2, with a tentative D call TRBD1 (5 bases). CDR3 length equals 14 residues. Germline CDR1 is MGHRA and CDR2 is YSYEKL. The CDR3 loop reads CASSQDPLRGGYTF. The CDR3 DNA follows: TGCGCCAGCAGCCAAGATCCCCTTAGGGGTGGCTATACCTTC.

This chain connects TRBV12-5 to TRBJ2-1, with a possible D match to TRBD1 (5 bases). With 5 bases removed from V and 9 bases from J, the gap between germline ends came to 17 bases. Germline CDR1 and CDR2: LGHNT and FRNRAP. This CDR3 contains 14 residues. CDR3: CASGPGSWGSEQFF. In DNA, the CDR3 is TGTGCTAGTGGTCCAGGATCTTGGGGCAGTGAGCAGTTCTTC.

The chain employs TRBV25-1 and TRBJ1-4; possibly TRBD1 for D (6 bases). CDR3 length: 16 amino acids. Looked up from germline, CDR1 is MGHDK and CDR2 is SYGVNS. The V and J ends lost 4 bases and 5 bases respectively, with 17 bases between them. In DNA, the CDR3 is TGTGCCAGCAGTGCCAAAGCAGGGGCACCGAATGAAAAACTGTTTTTT. Protein product: CASSAKAGAPNEKLFF.

This clonotype has only a few counts. CDR3 sequence (DNA): TGTGCCAGCGGCCAGGGGAACACTGAAGCTTTCTTT. Translated: CASGQGNTEAFF. This chain uses TRBV28 with TRBJ1-1, with D possibly matching TRBD1 (5 bases). V gave up 8 bases and J gave up 1 base, with 8 bases separating them. The length of the CDR3 is 12 residues. CDR1 is MDHEN and CDR2 is SYDVKM in the germline V gene.

This chain uses TRBV6-1 with TRBJ2-7; D gene unclear. The CDR3 is made up of 11 amino acids. Deletions cut 5 bases from V and 5 bases from J, with 7 bases between. Germline-derived CDR1 and CDR2 are MNHNS and SASEGT. CDR3 region: CASSYAHEQYF. CDR3 DNA: TGTGCCAGCAGTTACGCTCACGAGCAGTACTTC.

This clonotype came up a few times. V gene TRBV10-3 combines with J gene TRBJ2-7; TRBD1 or TRBD2 may be the D gene (5 bases each). The germline V and J ends were trimmed by 0 bases and 5 bases, with 5 bases remaining between them. The CDR3 is 12 residues long. Germline V CDR1 and CDR2: ENHRY, SYGVKD. The CDR3 region is CAISESGDEQYF. The CDR3 DNA sequence: TGTGCCATCAGTGAGTCGGGGGACGAGCAGTACTTC.